Given below is one T cell receptor (beta chain) in context. The target antigen is unknown. Primers: 60 Vbeta forward and 13 Jbeta reverse. Only in-frame clones appear in the TCRdb table, and some are missing; sequencing was by immunoSEQ multiplex PCR. The sample lists about 200,000 clones, around 77% occurring once. CDR1 is SQVTM, CDR2 ANQGSEA, per germline. The CDR3 consists of 16 residues. V gave up 4 bases and J gave up 4 bases; unmatched junction bases: 11. The sample comes from a study of cytomegalovirus exposure and HLA in healthy donors. Overall study: HLA-typed donors contributed some 85 million unique TCRs, which were held in an early data release.

General study findings and limits: An Asian-associated ancestry cluster reportedly showed fewer N-insertions than the approximately 670-donor mean in a later analysis. Association of fewer than 20,000 TCR beta sequences with HLA alleles was found at 0.05 false discovery rate in a later analysis.

This sequence joins TRBV29-1 and TRBJ2-7; 12 bases are shared with TRBD1. This TCR was sampled from a woman aged 30 to 39 in good health and CMV-seronegative. Sample: PBMCs. DNA for the CDR3: TGCAGCGTTGTTAGCCCGGGACAGGGGGCGCGATACGAGCAGTACTTC. Encoded protein: CSVVSPGQGARYEQYF.